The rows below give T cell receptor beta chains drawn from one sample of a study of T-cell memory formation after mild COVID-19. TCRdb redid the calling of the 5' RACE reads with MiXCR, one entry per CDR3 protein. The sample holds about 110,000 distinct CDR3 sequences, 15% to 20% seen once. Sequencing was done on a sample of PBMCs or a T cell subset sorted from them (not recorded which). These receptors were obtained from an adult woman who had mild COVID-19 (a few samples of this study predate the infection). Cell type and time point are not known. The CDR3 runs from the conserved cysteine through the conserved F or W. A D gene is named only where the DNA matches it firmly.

CDR3: CASSVPRVGGDKDTQYF
D: TRBD2
J: TRBJ2-3
V: TRBV9

CDR3: CSATRTDEETQYF
D: -
J: -
V: TRBV20-1

CDR3: CASSLAGDSYEQYF
D: TRBD2
J: TRBJ2-7
V: TRBV7-3

CDR3: CASSSSTGFDTEAFF
D: -
J: TRBJ1-1
V: TRBV9

CDR3: CASSQDRGQETQYF
D: TRBD1
J: TRBJ2-5
V: TRBV4-3

CDR3: CASSLAPGMDTEAFF
D: -
J: TRBJ1-1
V: TRBV5-1

CDR3: CASSLAGEGADTQYF
D: TRBD2
J: TRBJ2-3
V: TRBV7-3

CDR3: CASSPVPQGLSPRRPTSNEKLFF
D: -
J: TRBJ1-4
V: TRBV3-1

CDR3: CASEDQRDPYEQYF
D: TRBD2
J: TRBJ2-7
V: TRBV6-2/TRBV6-3

CDR3: CASSLESYEQYF
D: -
J: TRBJ2-7
V: TRBV5-1

CDR3: CASSQSGFGGPSNQPQHF
D: -
J: TRBJ1-5
V: TRBV3-1

CDR3: CASSHQAGNDRPQFF
D: TRBD2
J: TRBJ2-1
V: TRBV2

CDR3: CASSPGSGGFYNEQFF
D: -
J: TRBJ2-1
V: TRBV18

CDR3: CSAPRDYEQYF
D: -
J: TRBJ2-7
V: TRBV20-1

CDR3: CASSQDTLSNQPQHF
D: -
J: TRBJ1-5
V: TRBV4-2

CDR3: CASSMTGGMKTQYF
D: TRBD2
J: TRBJ2-5
V: TRBV2

CDR3: CASSNPTGYEQYF
D: -
J: TRBJ2-7
V: TRBV7-9

CDR3: CASSPHSGSSYNEQFF
D: TRBD2
J: TRBJ2-1
V: TRBV12-3/TRBV12-4

CDR3: CASSLKVTSSYNEQFF
D: -
J: TRBJ2-1
V: TRBV7-3

CDR3: CASSVGQGDTEAFF
D: TRBD1
J: TRBJ1-1
V: TRBV12-3/TRBV12-4

CDR3: CASSSDSYTGELFF
D: -
J: TRBJ2-2
V: TRBV6-2/TRBV6-3

CDR3: CASSQLTTPANTGELFF
D: -
J: TRBJ2-2
V: TRBV4-1

CDR3: CASRGLGGETQYF
D: -
J: TRBJ2-5
V: TRBV6-2/TRBV6-3

CDR3: CASSVASGGEEQFF
D: TRBD2
J: TRBJ2-1
V: TRBV9

CDR3: CASSYSTGDYEQYF
D: TRBD1
J: TRBJ2-7
V: TRBV6-5

CDR3: CASSLSDSSYNEQFF
D: -
J: TRBJ2-1
V: TRBV5-1

CDR3: CASSIDVTVGGEEKLFF
D: -
J: TRBJ1-4
V: TRBV19

CDR3: CASSSRLAGGKYNEQFF
D: TRBD2
J: TRBJ2-1
V: TRBV7-6

CDR3: CASSADRGGFTEAFF
D: TRBD1
J: TRBJ1-1
V: TRBV6-4

CDR3: CASSPRAPNEQFF
D: -
J: TRBJ2-1
V: TRBV12-3/TRBV12-4

CDR3: CASSLWGTGELFF
D: -
J: TRBJ2-2
V: TRBV5-1

CDR3: CATSAGTAREQYF
D: -
J: TRBJ2-7
V: TRBV24-1

CDR3: CASTSQGAGGNTIYF
D: TRBD1
J: TRBJ1-3
V: TRBV25-1

CDR3: CAAGQVGPLEQYF
D: TRBD1
J: TRBJ2-7
V: TRBV10-3

CDR3: CASEGLNEQFF
D: -
J: TRBJ2-1
V: TRBV2

CDR3: CASSYSAAYEQYF
D: -
J: TRBJ2-7
V: TRBV27

CDR3: CASSPPSGGLHGYEQYF
D: TRBD2
J: TRBJ2-7
V: TRBV7-9

CDR3: CASSFQGRNTEAFF
D: -
J: TRBJ1-1
V: TRBV5-1

CDR3: CASKDRASQQYF
D: TRBD1
J: TRBJ2-7
V: TRBV25-1

CDR3: CALAGGVTYEQYF
D: TRBD1
J: TRBJ2-7
V: TRBV30

CDR3: CASSLGRVDYNEQFF
D: -
J: TRBJ2-1
V: TRBV11-2

CDR3: CASSFPTDNEQFF
D: -
J: TRBJ2-1
V: TRBV5-1

CDR3: CASSQGPRSGYEQYF
D: -
J: TRBJ2-7
V: TRBV4-3

CDR3: CAISDPPGSGRYEQYF
D: TRBD2
J: TRBJ2-7
V: TRBV10-3

CDR3: CASSSQVIRLSGANVLTF
D: -
J: TRBJ2-6
V: TRBV3-1

CDR3: CASSPMTSGTDTQYF
D: TRBD2
J: TRBJ2-3
V: TRBV5-5

CDR3: CASSSIQGHQETQYF
D: -
J: TRBJ2-5
V: TRBV5-6

CDR3: CASSLGSSGTDNEQFF
D: TRBD2
J: TRBJ2-1
V: TRBV5-6

CDR3: CASSVRGGPFFF
D: -
J: TRBJ2-1
V: TRBV4-1

CDR3: CASSAGLSYEQYF
D: -
J: TRBJ2-7
V: TRBV9

CDR3: CASSLGGTESYEQYF
D: -
J: TRBJ2-7
V: TRBV11-1

CDR3: CASSYSGGGPGGTDTQYF
D: TRBD2
J: TRBJ2-3
V: TRBV6-5

CDR3: CASKARPGGYDEAFF
D: -
J: TRBJ1-1
V: TRBV2